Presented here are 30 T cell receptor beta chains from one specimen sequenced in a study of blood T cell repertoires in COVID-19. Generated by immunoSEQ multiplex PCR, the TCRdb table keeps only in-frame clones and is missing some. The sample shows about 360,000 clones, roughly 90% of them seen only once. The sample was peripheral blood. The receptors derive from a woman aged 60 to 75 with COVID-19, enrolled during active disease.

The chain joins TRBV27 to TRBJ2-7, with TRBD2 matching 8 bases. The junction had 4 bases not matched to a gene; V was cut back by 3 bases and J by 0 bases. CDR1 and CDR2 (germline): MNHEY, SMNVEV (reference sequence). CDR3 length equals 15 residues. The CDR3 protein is CASSFKRGSSYEQYF. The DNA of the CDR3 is TGTGCCAGCAGTTTTAAGCGGGGGAGCTCCTACGAGCAGTACTTC.

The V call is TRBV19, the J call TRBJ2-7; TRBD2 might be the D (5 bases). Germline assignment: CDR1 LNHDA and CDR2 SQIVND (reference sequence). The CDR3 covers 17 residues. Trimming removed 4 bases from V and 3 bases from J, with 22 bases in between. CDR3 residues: CASSTGRVREVGYEQYF. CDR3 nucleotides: TGTGCCAGTAGTACGGGAAGAGTAAGGGAAGTAGGCTACGAGCAGTACTTC.

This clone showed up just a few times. CDR3 sequence (DNA): TGTGCCTGGAGTCCGGGGACTTCCCTCGAGCAGTACTTC. Its translation is CAWSPGTSLEQYF. This chain links TRBV30 with TRBJ2-7; the D gene is possibly TRBD2 (6 bases). CDR3 size: 13 residues. Germline CDR1 GTSNPN, CDR2 SVGIG (reference sequence). V was clipped by 2 bases and J by 6 bases, with 14 bases between them. The full variable domain, completed using reference TRBV30 and TRBJ2-7, is SQTIHQWPATLVQPVGSPLSLECTVEGTSNPNLYWYRQAAGRGLQLLFYSVGIGQISSEVPQNLSASRPQDRQFILSSKKLLLSDSGFYLCAWSPGTSLEQYFGPGTRLTVT.

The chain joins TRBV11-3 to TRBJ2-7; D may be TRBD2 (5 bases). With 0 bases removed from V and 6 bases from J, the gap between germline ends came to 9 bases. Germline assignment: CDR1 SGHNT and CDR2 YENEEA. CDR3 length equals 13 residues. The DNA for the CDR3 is TGTGCCAGCAGCTTAGATATGAGGGCCGAGCAGTACTTC. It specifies CASSLDMRAEQYF.

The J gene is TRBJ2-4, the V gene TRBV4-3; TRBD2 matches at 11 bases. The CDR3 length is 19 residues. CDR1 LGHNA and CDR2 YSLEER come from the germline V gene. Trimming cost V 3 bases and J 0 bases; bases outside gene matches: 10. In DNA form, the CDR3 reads TGCGCCAGCAGCCACCTCACCTTAGCGGGGGGGCTAGCCAAAAACATTCAGTACTTC. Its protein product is CASSHLTLAGGLAKNIQYF.

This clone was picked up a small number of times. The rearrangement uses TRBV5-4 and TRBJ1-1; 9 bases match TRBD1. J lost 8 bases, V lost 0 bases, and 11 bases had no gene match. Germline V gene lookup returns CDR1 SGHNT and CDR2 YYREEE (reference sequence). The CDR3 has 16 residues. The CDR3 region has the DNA TGTGCCAGCAGCTTGGGGGTGCCGGGACAGGGAGTCGAAGCTTTCTTT. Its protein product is CASSLGVPGQGVEAFF.

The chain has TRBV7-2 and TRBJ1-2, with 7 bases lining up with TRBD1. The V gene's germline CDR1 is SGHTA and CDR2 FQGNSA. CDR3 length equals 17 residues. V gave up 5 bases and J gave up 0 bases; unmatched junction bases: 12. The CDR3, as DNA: TGTGCCAGCAGCCCATACCGGGCAGGGGGAGCTAACTATGGCTACACCTTC. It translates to CASSPYRAGGANYGYTF.

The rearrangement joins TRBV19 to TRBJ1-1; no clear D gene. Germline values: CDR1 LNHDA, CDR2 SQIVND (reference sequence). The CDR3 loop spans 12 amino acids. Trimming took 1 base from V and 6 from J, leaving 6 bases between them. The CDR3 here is CASSIGESEAFF. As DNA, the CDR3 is TGTGCCAGTAGTATAGGCGAGTCTGAAGCTTTCTTT.

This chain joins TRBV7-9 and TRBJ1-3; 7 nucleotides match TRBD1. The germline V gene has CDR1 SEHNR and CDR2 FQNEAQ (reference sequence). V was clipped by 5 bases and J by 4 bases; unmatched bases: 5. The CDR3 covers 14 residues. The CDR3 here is CASSRQGPGNTIYF. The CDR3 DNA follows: TGTGCCAGCAGCCGACAGGGCCCAGGAAACACCATATATTTT.

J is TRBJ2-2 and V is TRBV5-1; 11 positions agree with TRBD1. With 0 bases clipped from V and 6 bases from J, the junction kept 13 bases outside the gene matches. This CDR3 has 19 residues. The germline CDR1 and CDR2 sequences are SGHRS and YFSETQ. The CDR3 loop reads CASSLGWTGGSLPPGELFF. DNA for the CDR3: TGCGCCAGCAGCTTGGGGTGGACAGGGGGCTCTCTACCCCCCGGGGAGCTGTTTTTT.

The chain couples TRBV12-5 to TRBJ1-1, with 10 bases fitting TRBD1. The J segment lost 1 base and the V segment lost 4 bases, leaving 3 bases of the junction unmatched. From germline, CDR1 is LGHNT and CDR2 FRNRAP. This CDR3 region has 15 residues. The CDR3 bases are TGTGCTAGTGGTTCGGACAGGGGGGGGAACACTGAAGCTTTCTTT. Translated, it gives CASGSDRGGNTEAFF.

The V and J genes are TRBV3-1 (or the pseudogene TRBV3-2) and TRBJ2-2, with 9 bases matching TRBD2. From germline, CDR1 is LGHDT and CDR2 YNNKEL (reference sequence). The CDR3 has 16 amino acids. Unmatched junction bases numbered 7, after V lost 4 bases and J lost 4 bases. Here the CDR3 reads CASSPRRGGTTGELFF. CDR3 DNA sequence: TGTGCCAGCAGCCCACGGCGGGGGGGCACCACCGGGGAGCTGTTTTTT.

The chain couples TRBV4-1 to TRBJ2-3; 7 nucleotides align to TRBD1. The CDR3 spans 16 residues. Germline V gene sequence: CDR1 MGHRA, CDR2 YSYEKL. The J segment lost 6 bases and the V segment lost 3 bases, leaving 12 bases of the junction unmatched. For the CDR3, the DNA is TGCGCCAGCAGCCACCCGACAGGGTTAGGTTCGGATACGCAGTATTTT. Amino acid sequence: CASSHPTGLGSDTQYF.

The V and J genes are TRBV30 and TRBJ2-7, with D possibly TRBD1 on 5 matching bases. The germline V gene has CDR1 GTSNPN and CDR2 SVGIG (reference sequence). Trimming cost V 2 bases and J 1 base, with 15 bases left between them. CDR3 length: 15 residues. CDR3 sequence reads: CAWSSHLPGSYEQYF. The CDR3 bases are TGTGCCTGGAGTTCTCACTTACCAGGGTCCTACGAGCAGTACTTC.

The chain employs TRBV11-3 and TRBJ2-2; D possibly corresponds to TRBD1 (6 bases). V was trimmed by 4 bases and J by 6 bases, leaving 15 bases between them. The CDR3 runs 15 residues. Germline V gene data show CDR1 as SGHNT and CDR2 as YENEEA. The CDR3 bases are TGTGCCAGCAGCTCTCGACAGGCCCCTCCCGGGGAGCTGTTTTTT. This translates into CASSSRQAPPGELFF.

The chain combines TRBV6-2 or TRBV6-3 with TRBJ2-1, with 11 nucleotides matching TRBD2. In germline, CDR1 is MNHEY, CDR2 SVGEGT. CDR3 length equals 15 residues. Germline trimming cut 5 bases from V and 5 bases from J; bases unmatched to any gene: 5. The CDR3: CASSTLAGGNNEQFF. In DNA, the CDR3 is TGTGCCAGCAGTACGCTAGCGGGGGGCAACAATGAGCAGTTCTTC.

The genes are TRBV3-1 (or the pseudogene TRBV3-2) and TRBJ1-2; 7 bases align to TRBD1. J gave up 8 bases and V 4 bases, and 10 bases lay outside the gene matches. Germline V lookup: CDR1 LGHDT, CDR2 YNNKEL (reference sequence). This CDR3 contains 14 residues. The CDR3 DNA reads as TGTGCCAGCAGCCCTACGGACAGGAACCAGGGCTACACCTTC. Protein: CASSPTDRNQGYTF.

The CDR3 nucleotides are TGTGCCAGCAGCTTCACAGGGGGGGCTTTCTTT. Encoded protein: CASSFTGGAFF. V usage is TRBV13 and J usage is TRBJ1-1; 8 bases are shared with TRBD1. V was clipped by 3 bases and J by 11 bases; unmatched bases: 2. CDR3 size: 11 residues. Germline V gene sequence: CDR1 PRHDT, CDR2 FYEKMQ (reference sequence).

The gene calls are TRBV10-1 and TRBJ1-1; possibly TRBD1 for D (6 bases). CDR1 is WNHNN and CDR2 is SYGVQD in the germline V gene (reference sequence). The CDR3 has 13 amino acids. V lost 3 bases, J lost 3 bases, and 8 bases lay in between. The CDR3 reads CASSEWGHTEAFF. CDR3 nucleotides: TGCGCCAGCAGTGAATGGGGGCACACTGAAGCTTTCTTT.

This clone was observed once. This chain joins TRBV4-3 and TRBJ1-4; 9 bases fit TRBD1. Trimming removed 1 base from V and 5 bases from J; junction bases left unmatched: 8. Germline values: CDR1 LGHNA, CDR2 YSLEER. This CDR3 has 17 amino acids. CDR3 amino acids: CASSQGTGGAGNEKLFF. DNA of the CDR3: TGCGCCAGCAGCCAAGGTACAGGGGGCGCGGGGAATGAAAAACTGTTTTTT.

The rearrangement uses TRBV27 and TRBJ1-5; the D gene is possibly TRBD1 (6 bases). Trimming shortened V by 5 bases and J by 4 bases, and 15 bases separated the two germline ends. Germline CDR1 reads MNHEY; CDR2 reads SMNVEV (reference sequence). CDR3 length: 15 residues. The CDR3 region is CASSPDSVRNQPQHF. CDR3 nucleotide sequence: TGTGCCAGCAGTCCGGACAGTGTACGAAATCAGCCCCAGCATTTT.

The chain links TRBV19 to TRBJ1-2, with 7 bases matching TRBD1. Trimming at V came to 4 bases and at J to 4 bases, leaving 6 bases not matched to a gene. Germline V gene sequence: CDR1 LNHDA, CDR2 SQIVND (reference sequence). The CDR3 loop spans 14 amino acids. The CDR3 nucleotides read TGTGCCAGTAGTACGCGACAGGGTGGCTATGGCTACACCTTC. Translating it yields CASSTRQGGYGYTF.

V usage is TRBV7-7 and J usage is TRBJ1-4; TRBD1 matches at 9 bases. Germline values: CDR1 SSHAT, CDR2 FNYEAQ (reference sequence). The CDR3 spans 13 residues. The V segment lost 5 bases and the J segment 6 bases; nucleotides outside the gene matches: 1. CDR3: CASSRDRDEKLFF. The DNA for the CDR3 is TGTGCCAGCAGCAGGGACAGGGATGAAAAACTGTTTTTT.

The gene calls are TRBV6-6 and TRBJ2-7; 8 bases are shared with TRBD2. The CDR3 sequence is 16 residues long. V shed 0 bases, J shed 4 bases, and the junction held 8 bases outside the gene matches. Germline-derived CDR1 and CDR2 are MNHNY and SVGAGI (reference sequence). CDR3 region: CASSYSRRGGGYEQYF. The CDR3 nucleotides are TGTGCCAGCAGTTACTCAAGACGGGGGGGCGGGTACGAGCAGTACTTC.

The CDR3 region is CASSWGQPDTEAFF. As DNA, the CDR3 is TGCGCCAGCAGCTGGGGACAGCCCGACACTGAAGCTTTCTTT. This chain joins TRBV5-1 and TRBJ1-1; TRBD1 aligns across 7 bases. The junction had 5 bases not matched to a gene; V was cut back by 3 bases and J by 3 bases. The length of the CDR3 is 14 residues. Germline CDR1 and CDR2: SGHRS and YFSETQ.

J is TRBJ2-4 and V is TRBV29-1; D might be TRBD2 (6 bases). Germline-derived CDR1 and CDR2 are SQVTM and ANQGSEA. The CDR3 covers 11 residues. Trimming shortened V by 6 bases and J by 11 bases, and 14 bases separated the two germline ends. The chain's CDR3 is CSVHGGWFQYF. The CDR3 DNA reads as TGCAGCGTCCATGGGGGGTGGTTTCAGTACTTC.

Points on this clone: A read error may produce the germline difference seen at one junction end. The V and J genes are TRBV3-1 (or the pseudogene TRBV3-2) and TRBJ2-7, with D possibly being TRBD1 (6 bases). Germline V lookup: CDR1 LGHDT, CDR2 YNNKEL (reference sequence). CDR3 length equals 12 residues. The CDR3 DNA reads TGTGCCAGCAGCCATACAGGGTACGTGCAGTACTTC. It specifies CASSHTGYVQYF.

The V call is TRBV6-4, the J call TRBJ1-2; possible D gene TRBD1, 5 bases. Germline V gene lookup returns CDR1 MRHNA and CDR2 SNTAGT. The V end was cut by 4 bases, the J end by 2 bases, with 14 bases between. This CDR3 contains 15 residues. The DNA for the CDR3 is TGTGCCAGCAGTGTTCGGCAGGGAGGAAACTATGGCTACACCTTC. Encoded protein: CASSVRQGGNYGYTF.

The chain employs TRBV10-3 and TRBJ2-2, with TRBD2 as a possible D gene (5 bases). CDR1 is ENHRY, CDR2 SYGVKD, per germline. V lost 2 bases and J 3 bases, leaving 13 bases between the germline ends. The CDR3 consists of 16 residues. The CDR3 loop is CAISERAPGDTGELFF. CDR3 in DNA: TGTGCCATCAGTGAGAGGGCCCCCGGGGACACCGGGGAGCTGTTTTTT.

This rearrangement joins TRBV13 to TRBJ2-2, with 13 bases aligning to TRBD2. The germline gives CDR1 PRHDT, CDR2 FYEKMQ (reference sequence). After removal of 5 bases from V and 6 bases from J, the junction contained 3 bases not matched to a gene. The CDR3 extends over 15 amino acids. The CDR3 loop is CASSRTSGGAGELFF. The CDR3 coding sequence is TGTGCCAGCAGCCGCACTAGCGGGGGGGCCGGGGAGCTGTTTTTT. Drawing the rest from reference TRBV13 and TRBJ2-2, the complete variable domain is AAGVIQSPRHLIKEKRETATLKCYPIPRHDTVYWYQQGPGQDPQFLISFYEKMQSDKGSIPDRFSAQQFSDYHSELNMSSLELGDSALYFCASSRTSGGAGELFFGEGSRLTVL.